This TCR beta chain appears in the sequencing data of a study of blood T cell repertoires in COVID-19. On the study more broadly: Specimens from acute and convalescent COVID-19 originated in the United States, Italy and Spain.

Trimming stripped 3 bases from V and 9 bases from J, with 12 bases between. The length of the CDR3 is 13 residues. CDR1 and CDR2 from the germline V gene are KGHSH and LQKENI. In the original analysis: Nucleated cell number was recorded as an estimate derived from reference gene primer amplification. Measured with immunoSEQ multiplex PCR; TCRdb has only the in-frame clones, and not every one. From that table come the V and J calls and clone size; the DNA was used to work out D and trimming. Altogether 95,000 or so clones are present, under 90% being singletons, with the ten largest covering 20% to 25%.

Sequenced material: peripheral blood. This chain joins TRBV18 and TRBJ2-1; the D gene is possibly TRBD2 (5 bases). The origin of this receptor is a human donor in a cohort sampled during active COVID-19. CDR3 bases: TGTGCCAGCTCACCCATCGGCCGGGGTGAGCAGTTCTTC. Amino acid sequence: CASSPIGRGEQFF. Together with reference TRBV18 and TRBJ2-1, the CDR3 gives the full variable domain: NAGVMQNPRHLVRRRGQEARLRCSPMKGHSHVYWYRQLPEEGLKFMVYLQKENIIDESGMPKERFSAEFPKEGPSILRIQQVVRGDSAAYFCASSPIGRGEQFFGPGTRLTVL.